This T cell receptor beta chain comes out of a study of blood T cell repertoires in COVID-19. Study context: In each case, the material was cDNA or gDNA derived from T cells, B-cell-depleted T cells, or PBMCs.

Profiling relied on immunoSEQ multiplex PCR, and the TCRdb table lists in-frame clones only, not all of them. The sample yields about 440,000 clones, roughly 91% seen once. Participants came from some 23 US areas, aged roughly 18 to 95 years. Cohorts were assigned according to the clinical history that participants reported. This receptor was identified in a man aged 18 to 29 who had recovered from COVID-19. Material for sequencing was PBMCs or T cells enriched from blood (not recorded which).

The CDR3 reads CASSPLAGTGELFF. CDR3 nucleotide sequence: TGTGCCAGCTCTCCGCTGGCGGGCACCGGGGAGCTGTTTTTT. The rearrangement joins TRBV6-5 to TRBJ2-2; TRBD2 might be the D (5 bases). Trimming removed 8 bases from V and 4 bases from J, with 14 bases in between. Germline V lookup: CDR1 MNHEY, CDR2 SVGAGI. The CDR3 has 14 residues.